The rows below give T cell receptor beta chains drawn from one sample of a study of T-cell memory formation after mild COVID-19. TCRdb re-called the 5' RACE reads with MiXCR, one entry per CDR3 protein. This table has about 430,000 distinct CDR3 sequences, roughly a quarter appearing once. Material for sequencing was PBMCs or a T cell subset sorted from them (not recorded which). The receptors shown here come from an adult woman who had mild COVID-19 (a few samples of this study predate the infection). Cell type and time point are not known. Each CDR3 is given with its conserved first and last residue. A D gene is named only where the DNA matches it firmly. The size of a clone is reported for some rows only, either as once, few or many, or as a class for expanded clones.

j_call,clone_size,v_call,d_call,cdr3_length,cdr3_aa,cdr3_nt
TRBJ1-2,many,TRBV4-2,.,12,CASSQDRGSYTF,TGTGCCAGCAGCCAAGACAGAGGGAGCTACACCTTC
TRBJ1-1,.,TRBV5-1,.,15,CASSYTGQINTEAFF,TGCGCCAGCAGCTATACCGGGCAGATAAACACTGAAGCTTTCTTT
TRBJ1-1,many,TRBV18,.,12,CASSRRREEAFF,TGTGCCAGCTCTCGGAGAAGGGAGGAAGCTTTCTTT
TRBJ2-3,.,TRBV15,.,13,CATSRPVTDTQYF,TGTGCCACCAGCAGGCCAGTCACAGATACGCAGTATTTT
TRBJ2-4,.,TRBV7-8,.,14,CASSRQRYQNIQYF,TGTGCCAGCAGCCGCCAGCGTTATCAAAACATTCAGTACTTC
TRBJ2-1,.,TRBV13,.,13,CASSYQLGRAPFF,TGTGCCAGCAGCTATCAGCTAGGCAGGGCGCCGTTCTTC
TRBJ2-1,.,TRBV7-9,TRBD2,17,CASSMGLAGGPGNEQFF,TGTGCCAGCAGCATGGGACTAGCGGGAGGGCCCGGGAATGAGCAGTTCTTC
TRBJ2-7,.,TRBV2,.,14,CASRAGNTDYEQYF,TGTGCCAGCAGGGCCGGGAACACAGACTACGAGCAGTACTTC
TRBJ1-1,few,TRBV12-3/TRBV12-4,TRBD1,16,CASSPTQGARRTEAFF,TGTGCCAGCAGTCCCACACAGGGGGCGCGTCGAACTGAAGCTTTCTTT
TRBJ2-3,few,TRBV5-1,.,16,CASSVGVAASTDTQYF,TGCGCCAGCAGCGTAGGGGTTGCCGCTAGCACAGATACGCAGTATTTT
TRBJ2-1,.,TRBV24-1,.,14,CATSDSPTRNEQFF,TGTGCCACCAGTGATTCACCCACTAGAAATGAGCAGTTCTTC
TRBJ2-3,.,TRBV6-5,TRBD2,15,CASSTSGPETDTQYF,TGTGCCAGCAGTACTAGCGGCCCTGAAACAGATACGCAGTATTTT
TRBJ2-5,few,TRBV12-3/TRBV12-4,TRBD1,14,CASSYEPDRGSQYF,TGTGCCAGCAGTTATGAACCGGACAGGGGTTCCCAGTACTTC
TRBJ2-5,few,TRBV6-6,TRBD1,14,CAGCGTATLETQYF,TGTGCCGGGTGTGGGACAGCGACACTAGAGACCCAGTACTTC
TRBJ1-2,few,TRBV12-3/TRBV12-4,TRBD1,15,CASSPMGQGFRGYTF,TGTGCCAGCAGTCCGATGGGACAGGGCTTTCGGGGCTACACCTTC
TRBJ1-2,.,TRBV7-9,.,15,CASSSPRTLNYGYTF,TGTGCCAGCAGCTCCCCACGGACCCTGAACTATGGCTACACCTTC
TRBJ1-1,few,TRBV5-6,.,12,CASSLATGEAFF,TGTGCCAGCAGCTTGGCCACAGGGGAAGCTTTCTTT
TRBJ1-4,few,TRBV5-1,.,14,CASSLDHRREKLFF,TGCGCCAGCAGCTTGGATCATCGGAGAGAAAAACTGTTTTTT
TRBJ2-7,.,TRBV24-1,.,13,CATSDSGAYEQYF,TGTGCCACCAGTGATTCGGGAGCCTACGAGCAGTACTTC
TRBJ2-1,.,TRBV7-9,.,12,CASSLITDEQFF,TGTGCCAGCAGCTTAATTACGGATGAGCAGTTCTTC